The 16 T cell receptor beta chains listed next were all sequenced from one sample in a study of neurological immune-mediated disorders. Each CDR3 protein is one row after TCRdb ran MiXCR on the 5' RACE reads. The sample has 57,000 or so distinct CDR3 sequences; roughly 10% are singletons. Time point here: longitudinal time-point 2. Sequencing was carried out using PBMCs. The receptors were sampled from a man aged 25 to 40 in good health.

In its sample, this clonotype was seen many times. V gene TRBV20-1 combines with J gene TRBJ2-1; no firm D call. The CDR3 has 10 amino acids. The germline gives CDR1 DFQATT, CDR2 SNEGSKA (reference sequence). V lost 5 bases and J lost 6, with 5 bases in between. CDR3 loop: CSAARNEQFF. CDR3 DNA sequence: TGCAGTGCTGCCCGCAATGAGCAGTTCTTC.

This clonotype was seen many times. The chain is built from TRBV5-1 and TRBJ2-7, with D perhaps TRBD2 (6 bases). The CDR3 is made up of 16 amino acids. Germline V CDR1 and CDR2: SGHRS, YFSETQ. V was pared by 2 bases and J by 0 bases, with 15 bases between. The CDR3, as DNA: TGCGCCAGCAGCTTAGGATTGACTAGTTCCTCCTACGAGCAGTACTTC. Protein: CASSLGLTSSSYEQYF.

This clonotype has ten or more counts. V usage is TRBV20-1 and J usage is TRBJ2-3; D assignment may be TRBD1 or TRBD2 (5 bases each). V lost 6 bases and J 8 bases, leaving 12 bases between the germline ends. CDR3 size: 11 residues. Germline V CDR1 and CDR2: DFQATT, SNEGSKA (reference sequence). CDR3 region: CSASRGLTQYF. The CDR3, as DNA: TGCAGTGCCTCTCGGGGCCTTACGCAGTATTTT.

This clonotype has ten or more counts. The chain links TRBV20-1 to TRBJ2-7, with D perhaps given as TRBD1 or TRBD2 (5 bases each). The V gene lost 5 bases and the J gene lost 0 bases, with 11 bases spanning the gap. Germline lookup yields CDR1 DFQATT and CDR2 SNEGSKA (reference sequence). The CDR3 consists of 13 residues. In DNA, the CDR3 is TGCAGTGCTGGGGACGGACCCTCCTACGAGCAGTACTTC. It specifies CSAGDGPSYEQYF.

This clonotype has at least ten counts. This chain links TRBV20-1 with TRBJ2-2, with TRBD1 matching 10 bases. The V segment lost 3 bases and the J segment 7 bases; nucleotides outside the gene matches: 8. Germline loops: CDR1 DFQATT, CDR2 SNEGSKA (reference sequence). This CDR3 is built from 15 residues. The CDR3 region is CSASRTGGLFGELFF. For the CDR3, the DNA is TGCAGTGCTAGTAGGACAGGGGGACTCTTCGGGGAGCTGTTTTTT.

This clonotype was seen only a few times. This could be a read error, since a much larger clone is one nucleotide away. The chain uses TRBV12-3 or TRBV12-4 and TRBJ2-5; possibly TRBD1 for D (5 bases). CDR3 length: 12 residues. Between the trimmed V and J ends, which lost 8 bases and 5 bases, there was a span of 12 bases. The CDR3 sequence: CASGHYTETQYF. The CDR3 DNA sequence: TGTGCCAGCGGACATTACACGGAGACCCAGTACTTC.

This clonotype was seen repeatedly, ten times or more. The chain links TRBV5-1 to TRBJ2-5; possibly TRBD2 for D (5 bases). Germline values: CDR1 SGHRS, CDR2 YFSETQ. This CDR3 is built from 13 residues. V was shortened by 4 bases and J by 0 bases, with 7 bases between the two germline ends. CDR3 region: CASSEADQETQYF. The DNA of the CDR3 is TGCGCCAGCAGCGAAGCGGACCAAGAGACCCAGTACTTC.

This clonotype was picked up many times. The chain links TRBV7-2 to TRBJ2-5, with 13 bases that match TRBD2. The CDR3 has 16 amino acids. In germline, CDR1 is SGHTA, CDR2 FQGNSA. Trimming removed 5 bases from V and 5 bases from J; junction bases left unmatched: 8. The CDR3 is CASSLRTSGSAETQYF. The CDR3 DNA reads as TGTGCCAGCAGCCTCAGGACTAGCGGGAGTGCTGAGACCCAGTACTTC.

At least ten counts were recorded for this clonotype. The V gene is TRBV7-2, the J gene TRBJ2-3, with 10 bases fitting TRBD2. Trimming removed 3 bases from V and 5 bases from J; junction bases left unmatched: 11. Germline loops: CDR1 SGHTA, CDR2 FQGNSA. The CDR3 has 17 residues. The DNA of the CDR3 is TGTGCCAGCAGCTTCCTTGGAGCGGGAGGGCGTGGAGATACGCAGTATTTT. Translating it yields CASSFLGAGGRGDTQYF. The complete variable domain, with remaining parts taken from reference TRBV7-2 and TRBJ2-3, reads GAGVSQSPSNKVTEKGKDVELRCDPISGHTALYWYRQSLGQGLEFLIYFQGNSAPDKSGLPSDRFSAERTGGSVSTLTIQRTQQEDSAVYLCASSFLGAGGRGDTQYFGPGTRLTVL.

In its sample, this clonotype was seen a few times. The gene calls are TRBV5-1 and TRBJ2-7; 10 positions agree with TRBD1. V shed 1 base and J 3 bases; nucleotides not matched to a gene: 4. The CDR3 loop spans 15 amino acids. The germline V gene has CDR1 SGHRS and CDR2 YFSETQ. This CDR3 is CASSLLWDRGYEQYF. CDR3 DNA: TGCGCCAGCAGCTTGTTATGGGACAGGGGCTACGAGCAGTACTTC.

This clonotype was observed at least ten times. The chain is built from TRBV5-1 and TRBJ2-1, with D maybe TRBD2 (10 bases). The CDR3 is 19 residues long. V was cut by 0 bases and J by 4 bases, with 23 bases left in between. Germline CDR1 SGHRS, CDR2 YFSETQ. In nucleotides, the CDR3 is TGCGCCAGCAGCTTGGGGGACAGGGATAGGACTAGCGGTTACAATGAGCAGTTCTTC. Translation: CASSLGDRDRTSGYNEQFF. The full variable domain, in which reference TRBV5-1 and TRBJ2-1 provide the parts outside the CDR3, is KAGVTQTPRYLIKTRGQQVTLSCSPISGHRSVSWYQQTPGQGLQFLFEYFSETQRNKGNFPGRFSGRQFSNSRSEMNVSTLELGDSALYLCASSLGDRDRTSGYNEQFFGPGTRLTVL.

This clonotype was counted ten times or more. The CDR3 is CASSWAGGTGELFF. The CDR3 nucleotides read TGTGCCAGCAGCTGGGCAGGAGGGACCGGGGAGCTGTTTTTT. V gene TRBV11-2 combines with J gene TRBJ2-2, with a tentative D call TRBD2 (6 bases). Germline lookup yields CDR1 SGHAT and CDR2 FQNNGV. This CDR3 has 14 residues. Trimming shortened V by 4 bases and J by 5 bases, and 11 bases separated the two germline ends. The full variable domain, completed using reference TRBV11-2 and TRBJ2-2, is EAGVAQSPRYKIIEKRQSVAFWCNPISGHATLYWYQQILGQGPKLLIQFQNNGVVDDSQLPKDRFSAERLKGVDSTLKIQPAKLEDSAVYLCASSWAGGTGELFFGEGSRLTVL.

This clonotype was seen a handful of times. Possible read error: a much larger clone is one base away. V and J are TRBV20-1 and TRBJ2-1; D may match TRBD1 or TRBD2 (5 bases each). Germline lookup yields CDR1 DFQATT and CDR2 SNEGSKA (reference sequence). This CDR3 region has 13 residues. This chain's CDR3 is CSPGRGGYNEQFF. In nucleotides, the CDR3 is TGCAGCCCGGGGCGAGGAGGTTACAATGAGCAGTTCTTC.

This clonotype appeared many times. The chain combines TRBV10-3 with TRBJ2-7; 8 bases map to TRBD2. Germline V gene lookup returns CDR1 ENHRY and CDR2 SYGVKD. V shed 8 bases and J 1 base; nucleotides not matched to a gene: 7. The CDR3 spans 14 residues. This chain's CDR3 is CAILSGDGSYEQYF. The CDR3, as DNA: TGTGCCATCCTTAGCGGGGATGGGTCCTACGAGCAGTACTTC.

This clonotype was found many times. The chain employs TRBV4-3 and TRBJ2-1; no reliable D call. The CDR3 has 17 amino acids. V lost 0 bases to trimming and J lost 3 bases, with 15 bases between them. Germline-derived CDR1 and CDR2 are LGHNA and YSLEER. DNA of the CDR3: TGCGCCAGCAGCCAAGATGGACCGAGGAACATCTACAATGAGCAGTTCTTC. Amino acid sequence: CASSQDGPRNIYNEQFF.

This clonotype was seen many times. The chain links TRBV12-3 or TRBV12-4 to TRBJ2-7, with 7 bases that match TRBD1. The CDR3 sequence is 13 residues long. Germline trimming cut 6 bases from V and 2 bases from J; bases unmatched to any gene: 4. In DNA form, the CDR3 reads TGTGCCAGCAGGTCTACAGGGGCCTACGAGCAGTACTTC. This gives the protein CASRSTGAYEQYF.